Listed here are 32 T cell receptor beta chains from one sample, sequenced in a study of identical twins. TCRdb recomputed calls from the 5' RACE reads with MiXCR, one row per CDR3 protein. The sample has some 250,000 distinct CDR3 sequences, 6.5% to 8% seen once. These data were also filed under a second study, of T cells expressing NK-cell markers.

The source material was CD8+ T cells sorted from blood. The receptor set was obtained from a woman aged 18-35 years in good health.

This clonotype came up many times. The V and J genes are TRBV12-3 or TRBV12-4 and TRBJ1-1, with D uncertain. This CDR3 is built from 13 residues. Deletions cut 6 bases from V and 0 bases from J, with 8 bases between. The CDR3 nucleotides read TGTGCCAGCAGCTTTGGGCTGAACACTGAAGCTTTCTTT. This encodes CASSFGLNTEAFF.

The CDR3 coding sequence is TGTGCCAGCAGCCAGCCGGGACTAGTCCCCCCGACAGATACGCAGTATTTT. Translation: CASSQPGLVPPTDTQYF. The rearrangement links TRBV7-8 to TRBJ2-3; 8 positions match TRBD2. Unmatched junction bases numbered 13, after V lost 5 bases and J lost 3 bases. Germline CDR1 and CDR2: SGHVS and FQNEAQ. The CDR3 loop spans 17 amino acids.

This clonotype was seen repeatedly, ten times or more. The chain carries TRBV12-3 or TRBV12-4 and TRBJ2-2, with 7 bases aligning to TRBD2. This CDR3 contains 12 residues. Trimming cost V 3 bases and J 11 bases; bases outside gene matches: 3. In DNA form, the CDR3 reads TGTGCCAGCAGTTTCAGCGGGACCGAGCTGTTTTTT. Its protein product is CASSFSGTELFF.

This clonotype was counted between two and nine times. At one end, the junction sequence differs from germline, possibly due to a read error. V is TRBV6-5 and J is TRBJ1-1; no clear D. The germline V gene has CDR1 MNHEY and CDR2 SVGAGI. This CDR3 is built from 14 residues. CDR3 coding DNA: TGTGCCAGCAGTTACTCGGAAGGGAACCCTGAAGCTTTCTTT. Translation: CASSYSEGNPEAFF.

The rearrangement links TRBV7-8 to TRBJ2-2, with D possibly matching TRBD1 (5 bases). The CDR3 extends over 15 amino acids. Per germline, CDR1 SGHVS and CDR2 FQNEAQ. Trimming shortened V by 5 bases and J by 1 base, and 11 bases separated the two germline ends. In DNA form, the CDR3 reads TGTGCCAGCAGCGTCCGTACAGGGAACACCGGGGAGCTGTTTTTT. Its translation is CASSVRTGNTGELFF.

The chain carries TRBV20-1 and TRBJ2-7; 9 positions match TRBD1. CDR3 length: 13 amino acids. J was trimmed by 4 bases and V by 4 bases; bases with no gene match: 5. CDR1 is DFQATT, CDR2 SNEGSKA, per germline (reference sequence). CDR3 bases: TGCAGTGCTAATGACAGGGGGGCGTACGAGCAGTACTTC. It codes for CSANDRGAYEQYF.

This clonotype was detected many times. J is TRBJ2-7 and V is TRBV5-1, with D possibly called TRBD1 or TRBD2 (6 bases each). V was pared by 5 bases and J by 2 bases, with 8 bases between. Germline V lookup: CDR1 SGHRS, CDR2 YFSETQ. The CDR3 totals 12 residues. The DNA for the CDR3 is TGCGCCAGCAGGGGGGGCACCTACGAGCAGTACTTC. As protein: CASRGGTYEQYF. Together with reference TRBV5-1 and TRBJ2-7, the CDR3 gives the full variable domain: KAGVTQTPRYLIKTRGQQVTLSCSPISGHRSVSWYQQTPGQGLQFLFEYFSETQRNKGNFPGRFSGRQFSNSRSEMNVSTLELGDSALYLCASRGGTYEQYFGPGTRLTVT.

This clonotype appeared a few times. The rearrangement joins TRBV9 to TRBJ2-1; 9 bases align to TRBD2. Germline values: CDR1 SGDLS, CDR2 YYNGEE. V lost 0 bases to trimming and J lost 8 bases; unmatched junction nucleotides: 6. This CDR3 region has 15 residues. For the CDR3, the DNA is TGTGCCAGCAGCGTAGTTGGGGCGGGGGGGCATGAGCAGTTCTTC. Its translation is CASSVVGAGGHEQFF.

The V and J genes are TRBV12-3 or TRBV12-4 and TRBJ2-3; 7 bases agree with TRBD2. V was pared by 5 bases and J by 2 bases, with 4 bases of the junction left unmatched. CDR3 length equals 14 residues. The DNA for the CDR3 is TGTGCCAGCAGTGTCCTAGCGGCCACAGATACGCAGTATTTT. Its translation: CASSVLAATDTQYF.

V and J are TRBV18 and TRBJ2-2; D is unresolved. The CDR3 is made up of 14 amino acids. The V and J ends lost 6 bases and 3 bases respectively, with 11 bases between them. Germline loops: CDR1 KGHSH, CDR2 LQKENI. The CDR3 reads CASSAVEYTGELFF. CDR3 in DNA: TGTGCCAGCTCGGCGGTTGAGTACACCGGGGAGCTGTTTTTT.

This chain uses TRBV10-3 with TRBJ2-7; D is unclear. Trimming took 7 bases from V and 3 from J, leaving 13 bases between them. This CDR3 has 13 amino acids. CDR1 ENHRY and CDR2 SYGVKD come from the germline V gene. Written as DNA, the CDR3 is TGTGCCATCAATGACCCCGCCGACTACGAGCAGTACTTC. Amino acids: CAINDPADYEQYF.

This clonotype was counted ten times or more. This chain links TRBV6-6 with TRBJ1-1, with no clear D. V was clipped by 8 bases and J by 11 bases, with 15 bases between them. Germline CDR1 reads MNHNY; CDR2 reads SVGAGI (reference sequence). This CDR3 is 11 amino acids long. The CDR3 DNA is TGTGCCAGCTCCGTTACGGGGTATGCTTTCTTT. Translating it yields CASSVTGYAFF.

The CDR3 sequence: CASSLGIPYEQYF. The CDR3 coding sequence is TGTGCCAGCAGCCTCGGGATCCCCTACGAGCAGTACTTC. This rearrangement joins TRBV7-9 to TRBJ2-7; TRBD2 might be the D (5 bases). The V gene lost 5 bases and the J gene lost 2 bases, with 10 bases spanning the gap. Germline values: CDR1 SEHNR, CDR2 FQNEAQ (reference sequence). The CDR3 is made up of 13 amino acids. The full variable domain, rest sourced from reference TRBV7-9 and TRBJ2-7, is DTGVSQNPRHKITKRGQNVTFRCDPISEHNRLYWYRQTLGQGPEFLTYFQNEAQLEKSRLLSDRFSAERPKGSFSTLEIQRTEQGDSAMYLCASSLGIPYEQYFGPGTRLTVT.

The chain joins TRBV13 to TRBJ2-2; no clear D. The CDR3 is made up of 15 amino acids. V lost 6 bases, J lost 7 bases, and 18 bases lay in between. Germline V lookup: CDR1 PRHDT, CDR2 FYEKMQ (reference sequence). The CDR3 is CASRSLWKANGELFF. The CDR3 DNA follows: TGTGCCAGCAGAAGCCTCTGGAAGGCGAACGGGGAGCTGTTTTTT.

This clonotype occurred many times. The CDR3 is CASSASPTGGIEPQHF. The CDR3 nucleotides read TGTGCCAGCAGTGCCTCCCCGACAGGGGGGATTGAGCCCCAGCATTTT. The rearrangement joins TRBV12-3 or TRBV12-4 to TRBJ1-5; 9 nucleotides align to TRBD1. This CDR3 region has 16 residues. V lost 5 bases, J lost 8 bases, and 13 bases stayed unmatched.

This clonotype was seen a few times. The chain couples TRBV20-1 to TRBJ2-7, with TRBD2 matching 10 bases. This CDR3 has 16 residues. Germline CDR1 is DFQATT and CDR2 is SNEGSKA (reference sequence). V was clipped by 0 bases and J by 1 base; unmatched bases: 6. In nucleotides, the CDR3 is TGCAGTGCTAGAGATTCGAGGACTAGCGGTTCCTACGAGCAGTACTTC. As protein: CSARDSRTSGSYEQYF.

This clonotype has only a few counts. J is TRBJ2-7 and V is TRBV9; 9 bases map to TRBD1. The ends lost 3 bases at V and 5 bases at J; junction bases unmatched: 12. The CDR3 runs 16 residues. Germline V gives CDR1 SGDLS, CDR2 YYNGEE. This CDR3 reads CASSAPGGTGSHEQYF. The DNA of the CDR3 is TGTGCCAGCAGCGCCCCCGGCGGGACAGGGTCCCACGAGCAGTACTTC.

This clonotype appeared a few times. This chain joins TRBV3-1 and TRBJ2-3; D may be TRBD1 or TRBD2 (6 bases each). V lost 4 bases to trimming and J lost 0 bases, with 17 bases between them. In germline, CDR1 is LGHDT, CDR2 YNNKEL (reference sequence). The CDR3 covers 17 residues. In nucleotides, the CDR3 is TGTGCCAGCAGCCCGATACCCGGGGGCCATAGCACAGATACGCAGTATTTT. Its translation is CASSPIPGGHSTDTQYF.

This clonotype was detected ten times or more. This sequence joins TRBV5-6 and TRBJ2-1, with D uncertain. V shed 7 bases and J shed 9 bases, with 14 bases lying between them. Germline CDR1 is SGHDT and CDR2 is YYEEEE. CDR3 length equals 12 residues. The CDR3 DNA is TGTGCCAGCTCCCACAGTTGGCGTGAGCAGTTCTTC. Amino acids: CASSHSWREQFF.

The gene calls are TRBV6-1 and TRBJ2-7, with 8 bases fitting TRBD1. This CDR3 has 15 amino acids. Looked up from germline, CDR1 is MNHNS and CDR2 is SASEGT. V dropped 5 bases and J dropped 2; count of bases not matched to a gene: 8. CDR3 sequence: CASSPRQGTPYEQYF. The CDR3 bases are TGTGCCAGCAGTCCTAGACAGGGGACCCCCTACGAGCAGTACTTC.

This sequence joins TRBV13 and TRBJ1-6; no reliable D call. The germline V gene encodes CDR1 PRHDT and CDR2 FYEKMQ (reference sequence). CDR3 length equals 13 residues. Between the trimmed V and J ends, which lost 5 bases and 13 bases, there was a span of 15 bases. Written as DNA, the CDR3 is TGTGCCAGCAGCGGTCAAGACGGGGTCCCCCTCCACTTT. Translation: CASSGQDGVPLHF.

This clonotype was seen at least ten times. The chain links TRBV15 to TRBJ2-7; possible D gene TRBD1, 6 bases. V was cut by 5 bases and J by 1 base, with 15 bases left in between. CDR3 length: 15 residues. Germline V gives CDR1 LNHNV, CDR2 YYDKDF (reference sequence). The CDR3, as DNA: TGTGCCACCAGCTCGGACAGAAGCCTTTCCTACGAGCAGTACTTC. As protein: CATSSDRSLSYEQYF.

This clonotype was seen at least ten times. This chain links TRBV12-5 with TRBJ2-1, with D hard to call. V was trimmed by 5 bases and J by 4 bases, leaving 12 bases between them. In germline, CDR1 is LGHNT, CDR2 FRNRAP. This CDR3 spans 14 amino acids. CDR3 sequence (DNA): TGTGCTAGTGGTCCCCCGGGTTTTTACAATGAGCAGTTCTTC. This codes for CASGPPGFYNEQFF.

This clonotype has a handful of counts. This chain joins TRBV4-3 and TRBJ2-7; TRBD1 matches 7 bases. CDR1 is LGHNA, CDR2 YSLEER, per germline. V lost 4 bases, J lost 0 bases, and 6 bases stayed unmatched. CDR3 size: 15 residues. CDR3 sequence (DNA): TGCGCCAGCAGCCTCTCGAGACAGGGCTCCTACGAGCAGTACTTC. Encoded protein: CASSLSRQGSYEQYF.

This clonotype was counted many times. CDR3 DNA sequence: TGTGCCAGCAGTGAGGTGCCCGATACGCAGTATTTT. Translated: CASSEVPDTQYF. The rearrangement links TRBV25-1 to TRBJ2-3; D uncertain. CDR1 and CDR2 (germline): MGHDK, SYGVNS. This CDR3 comprises 12 residues. The germline V and J ends were trimmed by 3 bases and 6 bases, with 7 bases remaining between them. The variable domain in full, with the rest retrieved from reference TRBV25-1 and TRBJ2-3, is EADIYQTPRYLVIGTGKKITLECSQTMGHDKMYWYQQDPGMELHLIHYSYGVNSTEKGDLSSESTVSRIRTEHFPLTLESARPSHTSQYLCASSEVPDTQYFGPGTRLTVL.

In this sample, this clonotype turned up many times. The chain uses TRBV12-3 or TRBV12-4 and TRBJ1-1; D gene uncertain. This CDR3 is 14 amino acids long. Deletions cut 3 bases from V and 3 bases from J, with 11 bases between. The DNA of the CDR3 is TGTGCCAGCAGTTTCGGAGGGCGGGACACTGAAGCTTTCTTT. It translates to CASSFGGRDTEAFF.

This chain uses TRBV4-3 with TRBJ2-7; 10 positions match TRBD2. The CDR3 length is 18 residues. The germline gives CDR1 LGHNA, CDR2 YSLEER. V was clipped by 0 bases and J by 6 bases; unmatched bases: 14. The CDR3 sequence: CASSQERLAGVPPSEQYF. The CDR3 nucleotides are TGCGCCAGCAGCCAAGAAAGGCTAGCGGGAGTGCCCCCCTCCGAGCAGTACTTC.

This clonotype was counted ten times or more. This chain uses TRBV11-2 with TRBJ2-5; a possible D gene is TRBD1 (6 bases). From germline, CDR1 is SGHAT and CDR2 FQNNGV. V was cut by 8 bases and J by 1 base, with 11 bases left in between. The CDR3 covers 13 residues. The CDR3 sequence is CASSQGSQETQYF. The CDR3, as DNA: TGTGCCAGCTCACAGGGAAGCCAAGAGACCCAGTACTTC.

V usage is TRBV5-6 and J usage is TRBJ1-2, with TRBD1 identical over 9 bases. The CDR3 runs 12 residues. The germline V gene has CDR1 SGHDT and CDR2 YYEEEE. The trim removed 7 bases at V and 5 bases at J, leaving 3 bases unmatched. The CDR3, as DNA: TGTGCCAGCGTGACAGGGGGATATGGCTACACCTTC. It is translated as CASVTGGYGYTF.

The V and J genes are TRBV4-1 and TRBJ2-7; D not certain. The CDR3 sequence is 12 residues long. Germline V gene lookup returns CDR1 MGHRA and CDR2 YSYEKL. Trimming took off 2 bases at V and 6 bases at J, with 8 bases between the two ends. CDR3: CASSQTPGEQYF. CDR3 DNA sequence: TGCGCCAGCAGCCAAACACCCGGCGAGCAGTACTTC.

This clonotype was detected only a few times. The rearrangement uses TRBV20-1 and TRBJ2-1; D remains unclear. The length of the CDR3 is 11 residues. Trimming stripped 6 bases from V and 8 bases from J, with 11 bases between. Germline loops: CDR1 DFQATT, CDR2 SNEGSKA (reference sequence). The CDR3 DNA reads as TGCAGTGCAGGGCCAGGCTATGAGCAGTTCTTC. Residues: CSAGPGYEQFF.

This clonotype was detected ten times or more. The chain uses TRBV7-9 and TRBJ2-7; 9 nucleotides align to TRBD1. This CDR3 comprises 15 residues. Germline loops: CDR1 SEHNR, CDR2 FQNEAQ (reference sequence). J gave up 2 bases and V 3 bases, and 5 bases lay outside the gene matches. CDR3 sequence (DNA): TGTGCCAGCAGCTTGGGGACAGGGACGACCTACGAGCAGTACTTC. Translation: CASSLGTGTTYEQYF.